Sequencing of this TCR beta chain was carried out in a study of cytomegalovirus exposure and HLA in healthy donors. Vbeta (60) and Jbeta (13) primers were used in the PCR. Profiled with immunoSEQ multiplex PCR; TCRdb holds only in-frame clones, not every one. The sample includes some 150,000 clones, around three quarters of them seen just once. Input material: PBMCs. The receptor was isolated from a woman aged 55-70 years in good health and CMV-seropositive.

CDR3 DNA sequence: TGTGCCAGCAGCGCTGGACAGACCTATGGCTACACCTTC. Its translation is CASSAGQTYGYTF. This chain connects TRBV9 to TRBJ1-2, with D possibly being TRBD1 (6 bases). Deletions cut 3 bases from V and 4 bases from J, with 10 bases between. Germline V gene data show CDR1 as SGDLS and CDR2 as YYNGEE. This CDR3 spans 13 amino acids.